This T cell receptor (beta chain) was found in a study of T-cell memory formation after mild COVID-19. Study-wide points: A second wave expanding day 15 to 37 was CD4+-biased; contracting clones were balanced. Memory from before infection featured some responding clones, which suggests cross-reactive memory joined.

This clonotype was counted a few times. What it binds is not known. The CDR3 loop spans 14 amino acids. The germline V gene encodes CDR1 KGHSH and CDR2 LQKENI. V was shortened by 3 bases and J by 4 bases, with 13 bases between the two germline ends. The 5'RACE method, run with constant-segment primers, produced TCR alpha and TCR beta cDNA libraries (carrying sample barcodes and UMIs). TCRdb re-analysed the 5' RACE reads in MiXCR, keeping a single row per CDR3 protein. The sample consists of fewer than 250,000 distinct CDR3 sequences, 10% of them appearing once. The receptor's source is a man aged 18 to 29 who had mild COVID-19 (a few samples of this study predate the infection). Cell type and time point are not known. Input material: PBMCs or a T cell subset sorted from them (not recorded which). The rearrangement links TRBV18 to TRBJ2-7; tentatively, D is TRBD1 (6 bases). In DNA, the CDR3 is TGTGCCAGCTCACCTGTGGGGCAGGGGTACGAGCAGTACTTC. Translating it yields CASSPVGQGYEQYF. The entire variable domain, with the rest obtained from reference TRBV18 and TRBJ2-7, is as follows: NAGVMQNPRHLVRRRGQEARLRCSPMKGHSHVYWYRQLPEEGLKFMVYLQKENIIDESGMPKERFSAEFPKEGPSILRIQQVVRGDSAAYFCASSPVGQGYEQYFGPGTRLTVT.